This TCR beta chain is from a study of blood T cell repertoires in COVID-19. Study as a whole: PBMCs, B-cell-depleted T cells, or T cells were the source of the cDNA or gDNA that made up the material.

Some clones are missing from TCRdb's copy, which holds only in-frame ones; the method was immunoSEQ multiplex PCR. The table lists around 33,000 clones, less than 95% of them singletons. The source material was peripheral blood. The origin of this receptor is an elderly man with acute or convalescent COVID-19.

Here the CDR3 DNA reads TGCAGTGCTAACAAAAAAGAGACCCAGTACTTC. This codes for CSANKKETQYF. V gene TRBV20-1 combines with J gene TRBJ2-5, with unresolved D. Per the germline V gene, CDR1 is DFQATT and CDR2 is SNEGSKA (reference sequence). This CDR3 spans 11 amino acids. The germline V and J ends were trimmed by 4 bases and 3 bases, with 6 bases remaining between them.